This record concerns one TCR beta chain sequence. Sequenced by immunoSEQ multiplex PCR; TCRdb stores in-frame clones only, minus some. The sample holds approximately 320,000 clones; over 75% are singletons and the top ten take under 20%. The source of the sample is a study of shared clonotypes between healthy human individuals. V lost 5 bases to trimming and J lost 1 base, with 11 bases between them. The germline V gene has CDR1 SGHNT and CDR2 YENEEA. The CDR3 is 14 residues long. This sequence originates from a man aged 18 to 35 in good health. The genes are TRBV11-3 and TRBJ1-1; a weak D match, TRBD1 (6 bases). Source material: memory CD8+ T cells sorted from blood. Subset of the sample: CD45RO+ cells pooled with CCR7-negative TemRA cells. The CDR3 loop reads CASSPRGKNTEAFF. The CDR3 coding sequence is TGTGCCAGCAGCCCGAGGGGGAAGAACACTGAAGCTTTCTTT.